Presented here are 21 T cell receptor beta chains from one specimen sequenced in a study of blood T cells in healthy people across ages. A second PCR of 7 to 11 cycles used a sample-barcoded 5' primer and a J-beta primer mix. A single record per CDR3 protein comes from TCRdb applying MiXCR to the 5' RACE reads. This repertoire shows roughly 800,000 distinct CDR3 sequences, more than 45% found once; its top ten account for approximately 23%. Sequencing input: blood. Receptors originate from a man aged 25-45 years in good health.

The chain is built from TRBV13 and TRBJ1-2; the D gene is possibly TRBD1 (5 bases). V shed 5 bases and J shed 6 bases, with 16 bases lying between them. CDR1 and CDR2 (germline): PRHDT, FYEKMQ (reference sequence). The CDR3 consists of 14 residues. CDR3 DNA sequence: TGTGCCAGCAGCCCGTGGCAGGGAACGGATGGCTACACCTTC. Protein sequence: CASSPWQGTDGYTF.

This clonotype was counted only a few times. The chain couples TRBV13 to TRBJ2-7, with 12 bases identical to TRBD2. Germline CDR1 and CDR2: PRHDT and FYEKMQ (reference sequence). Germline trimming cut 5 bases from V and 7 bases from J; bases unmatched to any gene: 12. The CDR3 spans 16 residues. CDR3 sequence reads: CASSRSRLAGVREQYF. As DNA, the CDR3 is TGTGCCAGCAGCCGATCCCGACTAGCGGGAGTCCGGGAGCAGTACTTC.

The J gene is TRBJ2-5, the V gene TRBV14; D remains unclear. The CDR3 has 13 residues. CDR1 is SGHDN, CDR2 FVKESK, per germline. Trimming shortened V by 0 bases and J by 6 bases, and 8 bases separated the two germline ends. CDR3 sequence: CASSQDLEKTQYF. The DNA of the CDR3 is TGTGCCAGCAGCCAAGATTTGGAGAAGACCCAGTACTTC. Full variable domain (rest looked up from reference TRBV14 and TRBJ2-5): EAGVTQFPSHSVIEKGQTVTLRCDPISGHDNLYWYRRVMGKEIKFLLHFVKESKQDESGMPNNRFLAERTGGTYSTLKVQPAELEDSGVYFCASSQDLEKTQYFGPGTRLLVL.

CDR3 in amino acids: CASSGSGSRANVLTF. Here the CDR3 DNA reads TGCGCCAGCAGCGGATCTGGAAGTAGGGCCAACGTCCTGACTTTC. V and J are TRBV5-1 and TRBJ2-6; no definite D call. The germline V and J ends were trimmed by 4 bases and 5 bases, with 13 bases remaining between them. Germline V lookup: CDR1 SGHRS, CDR2 YFSETQ. The CDR3 totals 15 residues.

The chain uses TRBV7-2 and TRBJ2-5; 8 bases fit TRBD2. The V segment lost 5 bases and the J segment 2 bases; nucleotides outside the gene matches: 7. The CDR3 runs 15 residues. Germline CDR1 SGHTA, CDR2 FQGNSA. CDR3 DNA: TGTGCCAGCAGCCATAACCCTAGCGGGCAAGAGACCCAGTACTTC. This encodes CASSHNPSGQETQYF.

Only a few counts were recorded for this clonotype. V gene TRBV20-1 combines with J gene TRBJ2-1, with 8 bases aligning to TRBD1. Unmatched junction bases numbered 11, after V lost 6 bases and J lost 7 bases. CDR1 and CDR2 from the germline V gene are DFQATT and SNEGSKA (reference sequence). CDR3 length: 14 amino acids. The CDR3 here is CSASGQGGINEQFF. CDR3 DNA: TGCAGTGCATCCGGACAGGGAGGCATAAATGAGCAGTTCTTC.

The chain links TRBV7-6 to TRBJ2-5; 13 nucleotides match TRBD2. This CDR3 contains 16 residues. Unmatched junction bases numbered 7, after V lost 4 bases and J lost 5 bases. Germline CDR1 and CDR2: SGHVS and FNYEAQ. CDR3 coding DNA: TGTGCCAGCAGCTCCGGACTAGCGGGAGTCCTGGAGACCCAGTACTTC. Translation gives CASSSGLAGVLETQYF.

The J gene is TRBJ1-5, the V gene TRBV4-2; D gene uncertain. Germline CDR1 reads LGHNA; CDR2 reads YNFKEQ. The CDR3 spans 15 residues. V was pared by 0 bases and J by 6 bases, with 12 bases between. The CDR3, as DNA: TGTGCCAGCAGCCAAGATTCCCTAAACCTTCAGCCCCAGCATTTT. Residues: CASSQDSLNLQPQHF.

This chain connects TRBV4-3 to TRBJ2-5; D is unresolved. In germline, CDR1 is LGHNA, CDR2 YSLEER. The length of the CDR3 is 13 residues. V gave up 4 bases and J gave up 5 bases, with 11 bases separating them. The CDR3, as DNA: TGCGCCAGCAGCCCAGATGGAAGGGAGACCCAGTACTTC. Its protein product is CASSPDGRETQYF.

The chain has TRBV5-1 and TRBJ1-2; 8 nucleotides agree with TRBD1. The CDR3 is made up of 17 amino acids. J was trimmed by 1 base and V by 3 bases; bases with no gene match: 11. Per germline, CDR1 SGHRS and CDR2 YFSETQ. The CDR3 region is CASSSEGLGQDNYGYTF. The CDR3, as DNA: TGCGCCAGCAGCTCCGAGGGGCTGGGACAGGATAACTATGGCTACACCTTC. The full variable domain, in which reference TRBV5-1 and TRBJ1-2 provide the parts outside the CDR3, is KAGVTQTPRYLIKTRGQQVTLSCSPISGHRSVSWYQQTPGQGLQFLFEYFSETQRNKGNFPGRFSGRQFSNSRSEMNVSTLELGDSALYLCASSSEGLGQDNYGYTFGSGTRLTVV.

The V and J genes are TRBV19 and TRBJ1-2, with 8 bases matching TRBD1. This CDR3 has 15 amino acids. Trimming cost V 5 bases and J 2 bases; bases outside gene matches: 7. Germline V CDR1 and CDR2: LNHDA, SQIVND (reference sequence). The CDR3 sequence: CASSSQDRENYGYTF. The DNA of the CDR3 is TGTGCCAGTAGTTCGCAGGACAGGGAGAACTATGGCTACACCTTC.

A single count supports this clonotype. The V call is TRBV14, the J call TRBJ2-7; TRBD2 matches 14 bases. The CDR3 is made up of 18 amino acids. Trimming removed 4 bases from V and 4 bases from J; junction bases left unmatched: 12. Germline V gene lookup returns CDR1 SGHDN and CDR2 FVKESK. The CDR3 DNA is TGTGCCAGCAGCCTTCGACCGGGACTAGCGGGAGTACAGTACGAGCAGTACTTC. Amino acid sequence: CASSLRPGLAGVQYEQYF.

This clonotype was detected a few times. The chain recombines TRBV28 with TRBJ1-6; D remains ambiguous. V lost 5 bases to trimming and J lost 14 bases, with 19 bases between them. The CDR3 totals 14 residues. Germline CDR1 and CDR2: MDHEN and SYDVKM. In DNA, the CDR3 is TGTGCCAGCAGTCCCCGGGCCACAACCGGGACCCTCCACTTT. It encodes CASSPRATTGTLHF. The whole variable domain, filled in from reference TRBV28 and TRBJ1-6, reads DVKVTQSSRYLVKRTGEKVFLECVQDMDHENMFWYRQDPGLGLRLIYFSYDVKMKEKGDIPEGYSVSREKKERFSLILESASTNQTSMYLCASSPRATTGTLHFGNGTRLTVT.

CDR3 residues: CSVGRTDTDTQYF. Here the CDR3 DNA reads TGCAGCGTTGGTCGGACAGACACAGATACGCAGTATTTT. The chain combines TRBV29-1 with TRBJ2-3, with D maybe TRBD1 (6 bases). The ends were cut back, 4 bases at V and 2 bases at J, with 10 bases in the middle. Germline values: CDR1 SQVTM, CDR2 ANQGSEA. This CDR3 is 13 amino acids long.

The CDR3 sequence: CSASGEAYEQYF. CDR3 coding DNA: TGCAGTGCTAGCGGGGAGGCCTACGAGCAGTACTTC. This chain links TRBV20-1 with TRBJ2-7; D perhaps matches TRBD2 (6 bases). This CDR3 comprises 12 residues. The ends were cut back, 3 bases at V and 2 bases at J, with 8 bases in the middle. Germline CDR1 reads DFQATT; CDR2 reads SNEGSKA (reference sequence).

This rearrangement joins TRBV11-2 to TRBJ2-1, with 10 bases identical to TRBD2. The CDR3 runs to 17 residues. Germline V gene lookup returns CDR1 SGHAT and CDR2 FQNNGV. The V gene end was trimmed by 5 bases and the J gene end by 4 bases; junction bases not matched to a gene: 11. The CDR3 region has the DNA TGTGCCAGCAGCGACGCCGCAAAGCGGGGGGGATACAATGAGCAGTTCTTC. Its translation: CASSDAAKRGGYNEQFF.

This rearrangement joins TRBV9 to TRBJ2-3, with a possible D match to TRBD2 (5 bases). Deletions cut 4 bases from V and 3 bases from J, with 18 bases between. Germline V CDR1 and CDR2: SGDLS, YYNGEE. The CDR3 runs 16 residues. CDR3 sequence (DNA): TGTGCCAGCAGCCCCATGGGCGGGTCCGCAACAGATACGCAGTATTTT. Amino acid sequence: CASSPMGGSATDTQYF.

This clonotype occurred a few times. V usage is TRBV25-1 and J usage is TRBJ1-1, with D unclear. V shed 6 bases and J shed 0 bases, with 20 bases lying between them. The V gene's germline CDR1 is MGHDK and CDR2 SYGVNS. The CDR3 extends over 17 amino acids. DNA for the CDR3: TGTGCCAGCAGCCCACGGGTTGGTCAGAATTTGAACACTGAAGCTTTCTTT. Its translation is CASSPRVGQNLNTEAFF.

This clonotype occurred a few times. The CDR3 DNA reads as TGCAGTGCTGGACGGGAGGGGAGTGGGGGGATAGAGACCCAGTACTTC. Protein: CSAGREGSGGIETQYF. The V and J genes are TRBV20-1 and TRBJ2-5, with 8 nucleotides matching TRBD2. This CDR3 spans 16 amino acids. Trimming took 5 bases from V and 4 from J; bases not matched to a gene: 15. The germline gives CDR1 DFQATT, CDR2 SNEGSKA (reference sequence).

DNA of the CDR3: TGTGCCAGCAGTGAAGTTTACGTCGGGCAGGGCAGATCACCCCTCCACTTT. Translation: CASSEVYVGQGRSPLHF. The V gene is TRBV6-1, the J gene TRBJ1-6, with a tentative D call TRBD1 (5 bases). CDR1 MNHNS and CDR2 SASEGT come from the germline V gene. The CDR3 sequence is 17 residues long. The V end was cut by 1 base, the J end by 10 bases, with 20 bases between.

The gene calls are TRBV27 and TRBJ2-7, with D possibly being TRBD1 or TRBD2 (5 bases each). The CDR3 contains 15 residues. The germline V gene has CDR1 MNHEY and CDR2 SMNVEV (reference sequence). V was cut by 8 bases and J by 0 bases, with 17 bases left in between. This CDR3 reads CASAVGAGASYEQYF. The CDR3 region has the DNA TGTGCCAGCGCCGTCGGGGCTGGGGCCTCCTACGAGCAGTACTTC.